One and the same sample provided the 6 T cell receptor beta chains below, sequenced in a study of response to subunit inactivated influenza vaccine (dated by TCRdb to the late 2010s). Libraries were made using RT-PCR. The sequencing machine was an Illumina HiSeq 2500. TCRdb handled the public reads itself, with Q25 trimming in fastp and clone calling in MiXCR, and kept productive beta chains. Rows merge per CDR3 protein into single entries with the most common DNA and genes. Recorded for this sample are 610,000 or so distinct CDR3 sequences; roughly 15% of them occurred a single time. Jointly, the top ten make up approximately 10% of the sample. This specimen consisted of PBMCs from blood, obtained 11 to 12 days after vaccination. Receptors originate from a man over 45 who received an inactivated influenza vaccine. Donor details come from another sample of the same person, matched by shared clones.

This clonotype was observed at least ten times. The gene calls are TRBV4-1 and TRBJ1-1, with 7 positions matching TRBD1. Germline loops: CDR1 MGHRA, CDR2 YSYEKL. Trimming cost V 7 bases and J 2 bases; bases outside gene matches: 10. The CDR3 runs to 15 residues. The CDR3 is CASTYGGTANTEAFF. In nucleotides, the CDR3 is TGCGCCAGCACCTACGGAGGGACAGCAAACACTGAAGCTTTCTTT.

V gene TRBV4-2 combines with J gene TRBJ2-1; 9 bases are shared with TRBD2. The V and J ends lost 4 bases and 8 bases, in that order; junction bases with no gene match: 12. Germline lookup yields CDR1 LGHNA and CDR2 YNFKEQ. The CDR3 is 16 amino acids. CDR3 protein: CASSPRHGTSIDEQFF. The CDR3 DNA sequence: TGTGCCAGCAGCCCAAGGCATGGGACTAGCATCGATGAGCAGTTCTTC.

V usage is TRBV15 and J usage is TRBJ2-3; 8 bases align to TRBD1. CDR1 is LNHNV and CDR2 is YYDKDF in the germline V gene (reference sequence). The trim removed 0 bases at V and 1 base at J, leaving 12 bases unmatched. The CDR3 sequence is 19 residues long. The CDR3 spells CATSRDPRTGPLGTDTQYF. In DNA form, the CDR3 reads TGTGCCACCAGCAGAGATCCCAGGACAGGGCCCCTCGGCACAGATACGCAGTATTTT.

This clonotype was seen repeatedly, ten times or more. The chain combines TRBV5-1 with TRBJ1-1; the D is unclear. This CDR3 is 14 amino acids long. Deletions cut 5 bases from V and 7 bases from J, with 18 bases between. Germline values: CDR1 SGHRS, CDR2 YFSETQ. The chain's CDR3 is CASRREPGFLEAFF. The CDR3, as DNA: TGCGCCAGCAGGCGGGAACCAGGATTTCTTGAAGCTTTCTTT.

This sequence joins TRBV20-1 and TRBJ1-1; D is unresolved. This CDR3 spans 15 amino acids. Per germline, CDR1 DFQATT and CDR2 SNEGSKA (reference sequence). V was shortened by 6 bases and J by 1 base, with 18 bases between the two germline ends. As DNA, the CDR3 is TGCAGTGCCAAGAAAGGAAAGCAGAAGAACACTGAAGCTTTCTTT. As protein: CSAKKGKQKNTEAFF.

The V gene is TRBV28, the J gene TRBJ2-7; no clear D gene. V lost 8 bases and J 3 bases, leaving 8 bases between the germline ends. The CDR3 length is 11 residues. Germline V gene sequence: CDR1 MDHEN, CDR2 SYDVKM. In nucleotides, the CDR3 is TGTGCCAGCGGGGATTACTACGAGCAGTACTTC. It encodes CASGDYYEQYF.